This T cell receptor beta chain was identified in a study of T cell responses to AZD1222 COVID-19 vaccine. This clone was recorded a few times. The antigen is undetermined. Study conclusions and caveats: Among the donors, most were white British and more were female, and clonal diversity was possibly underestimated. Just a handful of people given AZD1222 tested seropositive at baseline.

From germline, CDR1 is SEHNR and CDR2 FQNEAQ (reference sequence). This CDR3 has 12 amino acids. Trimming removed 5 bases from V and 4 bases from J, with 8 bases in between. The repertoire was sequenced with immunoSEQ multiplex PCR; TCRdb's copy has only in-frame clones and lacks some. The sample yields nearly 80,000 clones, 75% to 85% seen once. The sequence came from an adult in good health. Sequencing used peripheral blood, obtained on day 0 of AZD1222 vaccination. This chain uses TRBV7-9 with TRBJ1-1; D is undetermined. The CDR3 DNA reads TGTGCCAGCAGCCAAACATCCACTGAAGCTTTCTTT. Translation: CASSQTSTEAFF.